The present T cell receptor beta chain was sequenced within a study of blood T cell repertoires in COVID-19. Data came from immunoSEQ multiplex PCR; TCRdb stores just in-frame clones and leaves some out. The profile covers 85,000 to 120,000 clones, with roughly 87% appearing a single time and around 2% taken by the ten largest. The germline V and J ends were trimmed by 1 base and 10 bases, with 16 bases remaining between them. Germline CDR1 MNHNS, CDR2 SASEGT. The CDR3 sequence is 14 residues long. What was sequenced was peripheral blood. The J gene is TRBJ1-1, the V gene TRBV6-1; possible D gene TRBD1, 5 bases. This TCR was recovered from a man aged 45-65 years with active COVID-19. This chain's CDR3 is CASSEEVGTGGAFF. CDR3 sequence (DNA): TGTGCCAGCAGTGAAGAGGTTGGGACGGGGGGAGCTTTCTTT.